A single sample is the source of the 27 T cell receptor beta chains below, sequenced in a study of shared clonotypes between healthy human individuals. CD45RO-negative, CCR7-selected cells formed the naive CD8 fraction, which excluded terminally differentiated effector memory CD45RA+ cells. Produced via immunoSEQ multiplex PCR; TCRdb's table is partial and in-frame only. Among millions of clones, around 96% were seen once, and the ten largest hold 0.85% to 1.2%. Sequences were obtained from naive CD8+ T cells sorted from blood. The receptors shown here come from a man aged 18 to 30 in good health.

The chain combines TRBV11-2 with TRBJ1-2; D gene unclear. Germline values: CDR1 SGHAT, CDR2 FQNNGV. The CDR3 is 15 amino acids. V lost 5 bases, J lost 4 bases, and 17 bases lay in between. The CDR3 DNA reads as TGTGCCAGCAGCCCGGCGGGTGGATGGGGCTATGGCTACACCTTC. Its translation: CASSPAGGWGYGYTF.

The chain combines TRBV5-1 with TRBJ2-3; 12 bases map to TRBD2. This CDR3 contains 15 residues. Germline loops: CDR1 SGHRS, CDR2 YFSETQ. Unmatched junction bases numbered 4, after V lost 2 bases and J lost 6 bases. CDR3 sequence reads: CASSFGTSGSDTQYF. CDR3 in DNA: TGCGCCAGCAGCTTCGGGACTAGCGGGTCGGATACGCAGTATTTT.

V and J are TRBV6-5 and TRBJ2-7; TRBD1 might be the D (6 bases). The CDR3 loop spans 16 amino acids. The V gene's germline CDR1 is MNHEY and CDR2 SVGAGI. V lost 0 bases, J lost 0 bases, and 12 bases lay in between. Here the CDR3 reads CASSYSMGDNSYEQYF. The CDR3 DNA reads TGTGCCAGCAGTTACTCGATGGGGGACAACTCCTACGAGCAGTACTTC.

The chain links TRBV7-9 to TRBJ2-7; TRBD1 might be the D (5 bases). Trimming took off 6 bases at V and 6 bases at J, with 18 bases between the two ends. The CDR3 consists of 14 residues. Germline CDR1 reads SEHNR; CDR2 reads FQNEAQ (reference sequence). The CDR3 nucleotides are TGTGCCAGCAGATTGACAGAAGGGGATCGCGAGCAGTACTTC. It encodes CASRLTEGDREQYF.

The rearrangement uses TRBV30 and TRBJ1-5, with D unclear. This CDR3 spans 15 amino acids. V lost 3 bases and J lost 4, with 16 bases in between. Germline V gene lookup returns CDR1 GTSNPN and CDR2 SVGIG (reference sequence). The CDR3 nucleotides read TGTGCCTGGAGGACCGGGTTTGGAGAAAATCAGCCCCAGCATTTT. Residues: CAWRTGFGENQPQHF.

The V gene is TRBV4-3, the J gene TRBJ2-1; 11 positions match TRBD1. The germline gives CDR1 LGHNA, CDR2 YSLEER. The CDR3 has 15 residues. With V trimmed by 8 bases and J by 7 bases, 10 bases remained unmatched. The CDR3 nucleotides are TGCGCCAGCGGTTATCTAGGACAGGGGGCAAATGAGCAGTTCTTC. Its translation is CASGYLGQGANEQFF.

The chain's CDR3 is CAWKPDVSSYEQYF. CDR3 bases: TGTGCCTGGAAGCCGGACGTCAGCTCCTACGAGCAGTACTTC. The chain uses TRBV30 and TRBJ2-7, with D uncertain. V dropped 4 bases and J dropped 0 bases, with 13 bases sitting between them. The CDR3 extends over 14 amino acids. Germline CDR1 GTSNPN, CDR2 SVGIG (reference sequence).

V gene TRBV27 combines with J gene TRBJ2-7, with 9 bases matching TRBD1. Germline V lookup: CDR1 MNHEY, CDR2 SMNVEV (reference sequence). This CDR3 spans 14 amino acids. The V segment lost 2 bases and the J segment 3 bases; nucleotides outside the gene matches: 2. CDR3 in amino acids: CASSLDRGGYEQYF. Here the CDR3 DNA reads TGTGCCAGCAGTTTAGACAGGGGGGGCTACGAGCAGTACTTC.

CDR3 sequence reads: CASSLVEGASSYEQYF. CDR3 sequence (DNA): TGTGCCAGCAGCTTAGTTGAGGGGGCCAGCTCCTACGAGCAGTACTTC. J is TRBJ2-7 and V is TRBV7-8, with TRBD1 identical over 7 bases. CDR3 length: 16 amino acids. J was trimmed by 0 bases and V by 1 base; bases with no gene match: 6. From germline, CDR1 is SGHVS and CDR2 FQNEAQ.

V gene TRBV9 combines with J gene TRBJ2-1, with TRBD2 as a possible D gene (7 bases). Between the trimmed V and J ends, which lost 4 bases and 5 bases, there was a span of 19 bases. This CDR3 comprises 16 residues. Germline CDR1 and CDR2: SGDLS and YYNGEE. The chain's CDR3 is CASSPLRGGFNNEQFF. The DNA for the CDR3 is TGTGCCAGCAGCCCACTCAGGGGAGGGTTTAACAATGAGCAGTTCTTC.

The V call is TRBV19, the J call TRBJ2-7, with 8 bases aligning to TRBD1. J lost 2 bases, V lost 5 bases, and 5 bases had no gene match. CDR3 length: 14 amino acids. Germline V lookup: CDR1 LNHDA, CDR2 SQIVND (reference sequence). The CDR3 here is CASSFSTGAYEQYF. The CDR3 DNA reads as TGTGCCAGTAGTTTTTCGACAGGGGCCTACGAGCAGTACTTC.

The table lists this clone with a count of one. In the same sample, other DNA sequences code for this CDR3. The V gene is TRBV9, the J gene TRBJ1-1; D is uncertain. Germline CDR1 and CDR2: SGDLS and YYNGEE. The CDR3 is 13 amino acids. The V and J ends lost 4 bases and 5 bases respectively, with 12 bases between them. The CDR3 here is CASSLGGGTEAFF. CDR3 coding DNA: TGTGCCAGCAGCTTGGGCGGTGGGACTGAAGCTTTCTTT.

This clone appeared a single time. This chain joins TRBV29-1 and TRBJ1-1; 7 bases fit TRBD1. V lost 7 bases and J lost 6; bases outside the gene matches: 8. This CDR3 contains 12 residues. Germline CDR1 is SQVTM and CDR2 is ANQGSEA. CDR3 region: CSASGTDPEAFF. DNA for the CDR3: TGCAGCGCCTCCGGGACAGACCCTGAAGCTTTCTTT. Supplemented by reference TRBV29-1 and TRBJ1-1, the full variable domain reads SAVISQKPSRDICQRGTSLTIQCQVDSQVTMMFWYRQQPGQSLTLIATANQGSEATYESGFVIDKFPISRPNLTFSTLTVSNMSPEDSSIYLCSASGTDPEAFFGQGTRLTVV.

V and J are TRBV6-5 and TRBJ2-7; TRBD1 might be the D (5 bases). The germline V gene has CDR1 MNHEY and CDR2 SVGAGI. CDR3 length: 14 amino acids. V shed 4 bases and J shed 2 bases, with 12 bases lying between them. This CDR3 is CASSFYQGPYEQYF. The CDR3 region has the DNA TGTGCCAGCAGTTTCTATCAGGGTCCCTACGAGCAGTACTTC.

This rearrangement joins TRBV4-1 to TRBJ2-2; perhaps TRBD2 as D (6 bases). The CDR3 totals 16 residues. Trimming pared 7 bases from V and 2 bases from J, leaving 17 bases between. CDR1 is MGHRA and CDR2 is YSYEKL in the germline V gene. CDR3 sequence: CASNPRDSYNTGELFF. The CDR3 nucleotides are TGCGCCAGCAACCCCCGGGACTCCTATAACACCGGGGAGCTGTTTTTT.

This clone showed up just once. CDR3: CASSFPYRDPQIDTQYF. CDR3 DNA: TGTGCCAGCAGTTTTCCCTACCGGGACCCCCAAATCGATACGCAGTATTTT. The chain couples TRBV28 to TRBJ2-3, with D perhaps TRBD1 or TRBD2 (5 bases each). V was shortened by 3 bases and J by 6 bases, with 22 bases between the two germline ends. Germline V gene sequence: CDR1 MDHEN, CDR2 SYDVKM. The CDR3 length is 17 residues.

The CDR3 region is CASSELLGTGSEAFF. CDR3 bases: TGCGCCAGCAGTGAGCTCCTAGGGACAGGGTCTGAAGCTTTCTTT. The rearrangement uses TRBV10-2 and TRBJ1-1; 9 nucleotides line up with TRBD1. CDR1 is WSHSY, CDR2 SAAADI, per germline. The CDR3 is 15 residues long. The junction had 7 bases not matched to a gene; V was cut back by 2 bases and J by 6 bases.

CDR3 loop: CASSPGANVLTF. The CDR3 nucleotides are TGTGCCAGTAGTCCTGGGGCCAACGTCCTGACTTTC. The J gene is TRBJ2-6, the V gene TRBV27; D uncertain. The CDR3 totals 12 residues. In germline, CDR1 is MNHEY, CDR2 SMNVEV (reference sequence). V lost 9 bases and J 2 bases, leaving 5 bases between the germline ends.

The chain's CDR3 is CASSESPGGEYYEQYF. The CDR3 nucleotides are TGCGCCAGCAGTGAAAGTCCTGGCGGAGAGTACTACGAGCAGTACTTC. This chain connects TRBV10-2 to TRBJ2-7, with D unresolved. The CDR3 runs to 16 residues. Trimming pared 3 bases from V and 3 bases from J, leaving 18 bases between. Germline V lookup: CDR1 WSHSY, CDR2 SAAADI.

J is TRBJ2-7 and V is TRBV6-1; 7 positions agree with TRBD2. CDR1 is MNHNS, CDR2 SASEGT, per germline. This CDR3 is built from 14 residues. J lost 6 bases, V lost 3 bases, and 8 bases had no gene match. Here the CDR3 DNA reads TGTGCCAGCAGTGAGTGGGGGGGTTCCCTCGAGCAGTACTTC. As protein: CASSEWGGSLEQYF.

This clone was recorded only once. The V and J genes are TRBV27 and TRBJ2-1; maybe TRBD1 (6 bases). V lost 2 bases, J lost 3 bases, and 8 bases lay in between. Germline loops: CDR1 MNHEY, CDR2 SMNVEV (reference sequence). The CDR3 is 14 amino acids. In DNA form, the CDR3 reads TGTGCCAGCAGTTTAAGGACAGTCTACAATGAGCAGTTCTTC. Protein product: CASSLRTVYNEQFF.

The rearrangement uses TRBV7-8 and TRBJ2-7; 16 nucleotides line up with TRBD2. The V and J ends lost 4 bases and 1 base, in that order; junction bases with no gene match: 7. The germline gives CDR1 SGHVS, CDR2 FQNEAQ. This CDR3 is built from 18 residues. The chain's CDR3 is CASSSGLAGGLRSYEQYF. The CDR3 DNA is TGTGCCAGCAGCTCGGGACTAGCGGGAGGGCTGAGGTCCTACGAGCAGTACTTC.

This clone has only one observation. The rearrangement uses TRBV9 and TRBJ2-1; D is unresolved. Per the germline V gene, CDR1 is SGDLS and CDR2 is YYNGEE. The CDR3 is made up of 12 amino acids. V dropped 3 bases and J dropped 4 bases, with 5 bases sitting between them. The CDR3 reads CASSAIYNEQFF. The CDR3 nucleotides read TGTGCCAGCAGCGCGATTTACAATGAGCAGTTCTTC.

The chain joins TRBV30 to TRBJ2-5; tentative D call: TRBD2 (5 bases). The CDR3 contains 13 residues. With 5 bases removed from V and 2 bases from J, the gap between germline ends came to 12 bases. The germline V gene encodes CDR1 GTSNPN and CDR2 SVGIG (reference sequence). The CDR3 protein is CAWRRRVQETQYF. As DNA, the CDR3 is TGTGCCTGGCGACGGCGGGTACAAGAGACCCAGTACTTC.

The rearrangement uses TRBV5-6 and TRBJ2-2, with TRBD1 matching over 9 bases. V shed 4 bases, J shed 4 bases, and the junction held 8 bases outside the gene matches. This CDR3 spans 16 amino acids. Germline CDR1 reads SGHDT; CDR2 reads YYEEEE. CDR3 sequence (DNA): TGTGCCAGCAGCAAGGCCGGGACAGGGACCACCGGGGAGCTGTTTTTT. Translating gives CASSKAGTGTTGELFF. The complete variable domain, with remaining parts taken from reference TRBV5-6 and TRBJ2-2, reads DAGVTQSPTHLIKTRGQQVTLRCSPKSGHDTVSWYQQALGQGPQFIFQYYEEEERQRGNFPDRFSGHQFPNYSSELNVNALLLGDSALYLCASSKAGTGTTGELFFGEGSRLTVL.

This sequence joins TRBV25-1 and TRBJ2-7; D remains unclear. This CDR3 is 11 amino acids long. Trimming took 5 bases from V and 6 from J, leaving 8 bases between them. CDR1 is MGHDK and CDR2 is SYGVNS in the germline V gene. The CDR3 DNA sequence: TGTGCCAGCAGTTTTAGCAGCGAGCAGTACTTC. Amino acid sequence: CASSFSSEQYF.

This clone was counted a single time. The chain links TRBV9 to TRBJ1-1, with D maybe TRBD1 (5 bases). This CDR3 contains 14 residues. V was pared by 1 base and J by 2 bases, with 9 bases between. The germline gives CDR1 SGDLS, CDR2 YYNGEE. The CDR3 protein is CASSVMGDNTEAFF. The CDR3 DNA follows: TGTGCCAGCAGCGTAATGGGGGACAACACTGAAGCTTTCTTT.